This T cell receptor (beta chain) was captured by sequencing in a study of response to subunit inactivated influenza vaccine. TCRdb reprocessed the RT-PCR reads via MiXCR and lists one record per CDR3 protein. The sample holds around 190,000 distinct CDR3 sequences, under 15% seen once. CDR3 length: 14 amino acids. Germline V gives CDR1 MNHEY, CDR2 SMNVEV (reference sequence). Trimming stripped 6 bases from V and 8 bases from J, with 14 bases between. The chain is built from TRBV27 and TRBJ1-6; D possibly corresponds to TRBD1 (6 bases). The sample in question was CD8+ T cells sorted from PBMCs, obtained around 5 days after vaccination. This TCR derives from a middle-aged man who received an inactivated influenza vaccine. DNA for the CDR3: TGTGCCAGCAGACAGGGTGGAGGTTATTCACCCCTCCACTTT. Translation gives CASRQGGGYSPLHF.